Listed below are T cell receptor beta chains from one sample, sequenced in a study of shared clonotypes between healthy human individuals. The method was immunoSEQ multiplex PCR; TCRdb's version includes in-frame clones alone and lacks a portion of them. This table has some 2,500,000 clones, approximately 93% appearing once. Source material: naive CD4+ T cells from PBMCs. The receptors originated from a man younger than 35 in good health. Some clones in this sample may be carry-over from other donors' samples. Both conserved end residues are part of each CDR3. Fields, in order: J gene, V gene, clone size, D gene, CDR3 DNA, CDR3 protein. The D gene is left open where the match is weak. Only some rows state a clone size, as once, few, many or a class for expanded clones.

>TRBJ2-5|TRBV7-2|.|.
TGTGCCAGCAGCTTAGAGAGGAAAGAGACCCAGTACTTC
CASSLERKETQYF
>TRBJ1-2|TRBV2|.|.
TGTGCCAGCAGTGAACAGGAGAGTGGGTATGGCTACACCTTC
CASSEQESGYGYTF
>TRBJ1-2|TRBV25-1|.|TRBD1
TGTGCCAGCAGAGGGACAGGTGATAACTATGGCTACACCTTC
CASRGTGDNYGYTF
>TRBJ1-5|TRBV19|.|.
TGTGCCAGTAGTATCAGGAGGGGCAATCAGCCCCAGCATTTT
CASSIRRGNQPQHF
>TRBJ1-5|TRBV30|few|.
TGTGCCTGGAGTGCAGGCCTTCATCAGCCCCAGCATTTT
CAWSAGLHQPQHF
>TRBJ1-1|TRBV6-4|few|.
TGTGCCAGCAGTGATGGGCAGGAGAAGGCTGAAGCTTTCTTT
CASSDGQEKAEAFF
>TRBJ1-3|TRBV27|.|.
TGTGCCAGCAGTTTGAGGAGGGGCTTTGGAAACACCATATATTTT
CASSLRRGFGNTIYF
>TRBJ2-1|TRBV5-1|.|TRBD1
TGCGCCAGCAGCGTGGGGACAGGCGCCTACAATGAGCAGTTCTTC
CASSVGTGAYNEQFF
>TRBJ2-3|TRBV11-2|.|TRBD2
TGTGCCAGCAGCCTACAGACTAGCTTCCTGTATTTT
CASSLQTSFLYF
>TRBJ1-1|TRBV27|.|.
TGTGCCAGCAGTTTTCAATTCTGGGGGGCCGGCACTGAAGCTTTCTTT
CASSFQFWGAGTEAFF
>TRBJ2-3|TRBV5-4|.|.
TGTGCCAGCAGCTTGCGGGGGTCCGGGGCAGATACGCAGTATTTT
CASSLRGSGADTQYF
>TRBJ2-5|TRBV18|.|TRBD1
TGTGCCAGCTCACCCGGGACAGGCGTTGAAGAGACCCAGTACTTC
CASSPGTGVEETQYF
>TRBJ2-3|TRBV4-1|.|.
TGCGCCAGCAGCCAAGTCCCCCCTTCAGGAGGAACTAGCACAGATACGCAGTATTTT
CASSQVPPSGGTSTDTQYF
>TRBJ1-5|TRBV27|.|.
TGTGCCAGCAGTTTTCGGGACAATCAGCCCCAGCATTTT
CASSFRDNQPQHF
>TRBJ1-1|TRBV7-9|.|TRBD1
TGTGCCAGCAGCCCCACGACAGGGGTTAACACTGAAGCTTTCTTT
CASSPTTGVNTEAFF
>TRBJ2-5|TRBV6-1|once|.
TGTGCCAGCAGGACTGGCGCAGGGGGGTCCCAGTACTTC
CASRTGAGGSQYF
>TRBJ2-5|TRBV7-3|.|TRBD2
TGTGCCAGCAGCCCCAAAAGCGGGAGAGAGACCCAGTACTTC
CASSPKSGRETQYF
>TRBJ2-7|TRBV7-2|once|.
TGTGCCAGCAGAGGTGGGGCTTTCCCCTACGAGCAGTACTTC
CASRGGAFPYEQYF
>TRBJ2-7|TRBV28|.|TRBD1
TGTGCCAGCAGAACACAGGGGGCAGGGCAGTACTTC
CASRTQGAGQYF
>TRBJ2-5|TRBV11-3|.|.
TGTGCCAGCAGCCCCGGGCCTCGCCAAGAGACCCAGTACTTC
CASSPGPRQETQYF
>TRBJ1-5|TRBV6-6|.|.
TGTGCCAGCAGTTACGAGGTTCGGCCCCAGCATTTT
CASSYEVRPQHF
>TRBJ2-2|TRBV5-1|.|TRBD1
TGCGCCAGCAGATCGGGACAGGGAGCGAACACCGGGGAGCTGTTTTTT
CASRSGQGANTGELFF
>TRBJ2-7|TRBV9|.|.
TGTGCCAGCAGCATAGACTATCTTCGGGAGCAGTACTTC
CASSIDYLREQYF
>TRBJ1-3|TRBV2|.|.
TGTGCCAGCTCCTTAGGTGAGGTCTCTGGAAACACCATATATTTT
CASSLGEVSGNTIYF
>TRBJ1-2|TRBV9|.|.
TGTGCCAGCAGCGTAGCACCGGAAGGGGGCTACACCTTC
CASSVAPEGGYTF
>TRBJ1-2|TRBV27|.|.
TGTGCCAGCAGTCTAAAGCGAGACAGTAGTCTCTATGGCTACACCTTC
CASSLKRDSSLYGYTF
>TRBJ1-2|TRBV11-3|.|.
TGTGCCAGCAGCTTGTACCGGGCCGCTTCTAACTATGGCTACACCTTC
CASSLYRAASNYGYTF
>TRBJ2-2|TRBV14|.|TRBD2
TGTGCCAGCAATCGTCCGGGACTAGCGGGAGCCGGGGAGCTGTTTTTT
CASNRPGLAGAGELFF
>TRBJ2-5|TRBV5-6|.|.
TGTGCCAGCAGCTTTGGTGGTCGGTGGAACCAAGAGACCCAGTACTTC
CASSFGGRWNQETQYF
>TRBJ2-5|TRBV7-8|.|TRBD1
TGTGCCAGCAGCTGGGGACAGGAGGGAGAGACCCAGTACTTC
CASSWGQEGETQYF
>TRBJ1-5|TRBV28|few|.
TGTGCCAGCAGTTTGGGAGGGGGTAGTCAGCCCCAGCATTTT
CASSLGGGSQPQHF
>TRBJ1-4|TRBV15|.|TRBD1
TGTGCCACCAGCGCGGGACAGGTGAGGGGGTATGGTGAAAAACTGTTTTTT
CATSAGQVRGYGEKLFF